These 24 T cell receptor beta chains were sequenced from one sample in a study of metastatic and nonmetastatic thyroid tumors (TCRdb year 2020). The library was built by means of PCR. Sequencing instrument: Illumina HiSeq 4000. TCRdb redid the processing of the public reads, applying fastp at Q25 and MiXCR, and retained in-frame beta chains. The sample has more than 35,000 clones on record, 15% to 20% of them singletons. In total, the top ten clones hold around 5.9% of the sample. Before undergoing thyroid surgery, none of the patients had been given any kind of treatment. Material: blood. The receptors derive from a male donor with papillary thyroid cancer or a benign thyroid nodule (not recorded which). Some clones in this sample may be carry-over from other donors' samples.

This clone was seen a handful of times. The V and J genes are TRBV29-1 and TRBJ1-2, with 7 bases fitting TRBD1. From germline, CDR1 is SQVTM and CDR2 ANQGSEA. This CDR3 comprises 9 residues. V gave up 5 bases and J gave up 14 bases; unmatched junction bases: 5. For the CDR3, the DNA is TGCAGCGTTAACTACAGGGGTACCTTC. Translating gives CSVNYRGTF.

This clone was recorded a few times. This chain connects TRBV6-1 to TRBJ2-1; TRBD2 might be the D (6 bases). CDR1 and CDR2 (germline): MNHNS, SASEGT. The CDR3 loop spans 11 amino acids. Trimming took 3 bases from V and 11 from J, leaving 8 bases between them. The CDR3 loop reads CASSEGGKQFF. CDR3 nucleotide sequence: TGTGCCAGCAGTGAGGGGGGAAAGCAGTTCTTC.

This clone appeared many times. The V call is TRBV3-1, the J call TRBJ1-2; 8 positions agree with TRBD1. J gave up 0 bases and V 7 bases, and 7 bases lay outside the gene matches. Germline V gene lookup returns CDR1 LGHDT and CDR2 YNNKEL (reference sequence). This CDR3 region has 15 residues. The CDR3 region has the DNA TGTGCCAGCACTTATCAGGGGGCCGCTAACTATGGCTACACCTTC. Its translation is CASTYQGAANYGYTF.

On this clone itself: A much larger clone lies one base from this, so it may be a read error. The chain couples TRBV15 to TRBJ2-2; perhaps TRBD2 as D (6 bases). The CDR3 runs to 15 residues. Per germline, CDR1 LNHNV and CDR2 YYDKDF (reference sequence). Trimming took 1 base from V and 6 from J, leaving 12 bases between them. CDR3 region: CATSRGEVASGELFF. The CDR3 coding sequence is TGTGCCACCAGCAGAGGGGAGGTCGCGTCCGGGGAGCTGTTTTTT.

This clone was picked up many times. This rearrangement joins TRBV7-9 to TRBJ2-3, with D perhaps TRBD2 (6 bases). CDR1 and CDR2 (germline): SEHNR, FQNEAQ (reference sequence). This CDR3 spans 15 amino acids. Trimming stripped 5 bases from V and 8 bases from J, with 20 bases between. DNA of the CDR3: TGTGCCAGCAGCCCCGAAGGAGGGAGATTCAGTACGCAGTATTTT. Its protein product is CASSPEGGRFSTQYF.

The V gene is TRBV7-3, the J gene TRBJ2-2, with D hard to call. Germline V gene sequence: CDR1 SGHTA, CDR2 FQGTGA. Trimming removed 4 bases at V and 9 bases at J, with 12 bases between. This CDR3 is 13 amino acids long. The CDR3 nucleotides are TGTGCCAGCAGCTCGTCCCTTGTCTGGGAGCTGTTTTTT. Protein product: CASSSSLVWELFF.

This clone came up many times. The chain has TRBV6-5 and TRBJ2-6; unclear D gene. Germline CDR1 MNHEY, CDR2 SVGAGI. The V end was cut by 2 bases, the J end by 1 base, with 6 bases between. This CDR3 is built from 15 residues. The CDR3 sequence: CASSYRPSGANVLTF. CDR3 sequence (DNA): TGTGCCAGCAGTTACCGGCCTTCTGGGGCCAACGTCCTGACTTTC.

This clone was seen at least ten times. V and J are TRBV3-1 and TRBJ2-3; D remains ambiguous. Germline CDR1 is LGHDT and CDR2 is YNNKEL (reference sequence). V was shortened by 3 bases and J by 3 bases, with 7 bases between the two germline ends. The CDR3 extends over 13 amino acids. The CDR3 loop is CASSQPPTDTQYF. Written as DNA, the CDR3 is TGTGCCAGCAGCCAGCCCCCGACAGATACGCAGTATTTT.

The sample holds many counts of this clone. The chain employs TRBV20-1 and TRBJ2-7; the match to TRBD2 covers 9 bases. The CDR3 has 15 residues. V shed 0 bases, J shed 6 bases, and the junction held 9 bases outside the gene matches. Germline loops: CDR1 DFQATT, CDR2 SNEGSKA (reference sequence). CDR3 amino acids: CSARDLAGEVGEQYF. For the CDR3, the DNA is TGCAGTGCTAGAGATTTAGCGGGAGAGGTAGGCGAGCAGTACTTC.

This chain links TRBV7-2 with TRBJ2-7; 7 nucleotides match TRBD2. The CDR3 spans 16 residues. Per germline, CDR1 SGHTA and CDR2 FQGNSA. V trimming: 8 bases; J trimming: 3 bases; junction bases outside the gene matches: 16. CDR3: CASSPLGGSALYEQYV. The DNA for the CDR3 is TGTGCCAGCTCCCCCCTCGGCGGGAGCGCACTCTACGAGCAGTACGTC.

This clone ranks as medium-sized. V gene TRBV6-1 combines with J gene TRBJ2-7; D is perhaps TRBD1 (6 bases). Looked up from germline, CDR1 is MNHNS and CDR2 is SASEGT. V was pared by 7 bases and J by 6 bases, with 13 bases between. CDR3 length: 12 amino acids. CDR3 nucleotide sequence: TGTGCCAGCAAGAGCGCAGGGGTCGAGCAGTACTTC. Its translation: CASKSAGVEQYF.

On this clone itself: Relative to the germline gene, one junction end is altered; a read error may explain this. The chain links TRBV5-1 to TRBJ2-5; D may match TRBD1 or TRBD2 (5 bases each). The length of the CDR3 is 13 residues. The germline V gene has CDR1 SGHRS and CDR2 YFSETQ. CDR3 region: CASSFDRRETQCF. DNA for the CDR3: TGCGCCAGCAGCTTTGACCGCAGGGAGACCCAGTGCTTC.

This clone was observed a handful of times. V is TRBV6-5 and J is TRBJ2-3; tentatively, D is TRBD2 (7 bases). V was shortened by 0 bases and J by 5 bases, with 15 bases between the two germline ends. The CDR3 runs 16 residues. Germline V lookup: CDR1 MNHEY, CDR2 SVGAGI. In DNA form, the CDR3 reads TGTGCCAGCAGTTACTCTAGTATCGGGGGGCGAGATACGCAGTATTTT. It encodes CASSYSSIGGRDTQYF.

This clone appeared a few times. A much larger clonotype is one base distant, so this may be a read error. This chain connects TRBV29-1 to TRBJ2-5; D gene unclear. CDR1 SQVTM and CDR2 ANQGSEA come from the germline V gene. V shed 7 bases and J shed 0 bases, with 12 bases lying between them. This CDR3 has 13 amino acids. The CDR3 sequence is CSAASTYQETQYF. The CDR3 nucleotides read TGCAGCGCTGCCAGTACCTACCAAGAGACCCAGTACTTC.

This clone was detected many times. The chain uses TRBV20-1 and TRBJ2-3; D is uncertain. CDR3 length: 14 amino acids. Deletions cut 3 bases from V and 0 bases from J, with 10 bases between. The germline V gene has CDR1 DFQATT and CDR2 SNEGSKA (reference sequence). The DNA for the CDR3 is TGCAGTGCTAGGGTTCAATCTAGCACAGATACGCAGTATTTT. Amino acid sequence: CSARVQSSTDTQYF.

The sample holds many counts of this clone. This chain's CDR3 is CASSPTEGTEAFF. The DNA for the CDR3 is TGTGCCAGCAGCCCCACCGAGGGGACTGAAGCTTTCTTT. The chain has TRBV7-9 and TRBJ1-1; TRBD1 might be the D (5 bases). This CDR3 has 13 amino acids. V was shortened by 5 bases and J by 5 bases, with 12 bases between the two germline ends. Per the germline V gene, CDR1 is SEHNR and CDR2 is FQNEAQ (reference sequence).

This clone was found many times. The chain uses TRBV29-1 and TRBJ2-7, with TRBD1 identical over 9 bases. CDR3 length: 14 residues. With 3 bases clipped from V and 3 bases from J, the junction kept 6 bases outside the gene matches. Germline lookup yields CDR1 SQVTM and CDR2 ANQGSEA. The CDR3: CSVEIQGAFYEQYF. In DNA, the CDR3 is TGCAGCGTTGAGATACAGGGGGCTTTCTACGAGCAGTACTTC.

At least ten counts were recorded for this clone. For the CDR3, the DNA is TGTGCCAGCAGCCAAGAAAAGGGATCTAACTATGGCTACACCTTC. Amino acids: CASSQEKGSNYGYTF. The rearrangement joins TRBV14 to TRBJ1-2, with unresolved D. CDR1 is SGHDN, CDR2 FVKESK, per germline. There are 15 residues in the CDR3. V lost 0 bases and J 0 bases, leaving 8 bases between the germline ends.

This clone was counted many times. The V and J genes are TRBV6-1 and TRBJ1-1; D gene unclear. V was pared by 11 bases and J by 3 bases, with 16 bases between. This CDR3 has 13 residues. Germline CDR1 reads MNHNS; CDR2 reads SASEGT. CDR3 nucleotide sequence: TGTGCCGCTGGAGGGAGGTCCGACACTGAAGCTTTCTTT. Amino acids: CAAGGRSDTEAFF.

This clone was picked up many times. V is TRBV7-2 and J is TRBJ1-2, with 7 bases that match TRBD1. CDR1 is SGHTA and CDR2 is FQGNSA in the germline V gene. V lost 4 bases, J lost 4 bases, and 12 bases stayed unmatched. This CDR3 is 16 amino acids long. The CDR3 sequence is CASSSPGRGVAYGYTF. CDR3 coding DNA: TGTGCCAGCAGCTCCCCGGGCAGGGGGGTTGCCTATGGCTACACCTTC.

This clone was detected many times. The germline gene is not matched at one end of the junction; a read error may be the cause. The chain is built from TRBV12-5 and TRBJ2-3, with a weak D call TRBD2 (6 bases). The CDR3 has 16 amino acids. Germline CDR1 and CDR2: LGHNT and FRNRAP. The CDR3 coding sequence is TGTGCTAGTGGTCCCGGCCGGGGGTCCAGCACAGATGCGCAGTATTTT. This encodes CASGPGRGSSTDAQYF.

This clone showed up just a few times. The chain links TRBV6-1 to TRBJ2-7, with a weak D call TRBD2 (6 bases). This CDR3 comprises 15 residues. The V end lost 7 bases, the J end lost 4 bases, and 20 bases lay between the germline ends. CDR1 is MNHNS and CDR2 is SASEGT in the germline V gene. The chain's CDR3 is CASIPSTGRGYEQYF. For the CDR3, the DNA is TGTGCCAGCATCCCCTCCACCGGGAGAGGGTACGAGCAGTACTTC.

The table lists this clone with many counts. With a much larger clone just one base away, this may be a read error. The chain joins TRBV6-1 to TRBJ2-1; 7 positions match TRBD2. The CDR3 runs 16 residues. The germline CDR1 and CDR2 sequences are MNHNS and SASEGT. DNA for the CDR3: TGTGCCAGCAGTCCTTTAAGCGGGGACTCCTACAATGAGCGGTTCTTC. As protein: CASSPLSGDSYNERFF.

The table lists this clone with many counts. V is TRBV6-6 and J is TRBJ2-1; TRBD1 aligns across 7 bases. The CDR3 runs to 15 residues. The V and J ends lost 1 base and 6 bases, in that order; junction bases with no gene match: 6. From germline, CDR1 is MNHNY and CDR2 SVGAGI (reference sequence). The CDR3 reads CASSYLGGDFNEQFF. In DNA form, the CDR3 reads TGTGCCAGCAGTTACTTAGGGGGCGACTTCAATGAGCAGTTCTTC.